The source of this T cell receptor beta chain is a study of OX40 agonist ivuxolimab in advanced cancers. The assay was immunoSEQ multiplex PCR, and TCRdb's table has in-frame clones only and misses some. The data show around 19,000 clones, approximately 83% seen once. The germline V gene has CDR1 SGHNT and CDR2 YYREEE (reference sequence). The CDR3 runs 14 residues. The V and J ends lost 4 bases and 4 bases, in that order; junction bases with no gene match: 3. This material consisted of CD4+ or CD8+ T cells sorted from blood, taken in a trial of the OX40 agonist ivuxolimab. This chain joins TRBV5-4 and TRBJ2-7; 12 bases map to TRBD2. The sequence was collected from an adult with an advanced solid tumor such as melanoma, head and neck, liver or kidney cancer. The CDR3 nucleotides read TGTGCCAGCAGCCAAGGACTAGCGGGGTACGAGCAGTACTTC. Translated: CASSQGLAGYEQYF.